What follows are 24 T cell receptor beta chains derived from one specimen sequenced in a study of T cell responses to AZD1222 COVID-19 vaccine (dated by TCRdb to the early 2020s). The time point label on this specimen signifies: about 28 days (+/-7) after the second vaccine dose. What this sample's treatment or condition label stands for: meningococcal conjugate vaccine given as trial control. Library preparation used the immunoSEQ multiplex PCR assay. TCRdb mirrors the immuneACCESS table, restricted to in-frame sequences. Some clones are absent from its copies; in checked studies, under half trace to an unresolved V gene, and the reason for the others is unknown. The sample table holds 130,000 to 150,000 clones, of which nearly 90% were seen once. The biggest ten clones account for approximately 5.4% of the sample. This material consisted of peripheral blood, taken 28 days after the second dose of the MenACWY control vaccine. These receptors all come from an adult who received the MenACWY meningococcal vaccine as a control.

The genes are TRBV11-3 and TRBJ1-2; maybe TRBD1 (6 bases). Germline V lookup: CDR1 SGHNT, CDR2 YENEEA. V shed 4 bases and J shed 3 bases, with 6 bases lying between them. This CDR3 is built from 12 residues. CDR3 in DNA: TGTGCCAGCAGCTACAGGGACTATGGCTACACCTTC. Its protein is CASSYRDYGYTF.

This chain links TRBV4-2 with TRBJ1-2, with 9 bases that match TRBD1. V trimming: 1 base; J trimming: 4 bases; junction bases outside the gene matches: 16. This CDR3 comprises 19 residues. Per the germline V gene, CDR1 is LGHNA and CDR2 is YNFKEQ. CDR3 coding DNA: TGTGCCAGCAGCCAAGGAAATACAGGGGGCATTGCGGGGTCCTATGGCTACACCTTC. This encodes CASSQGNTGGIAGSYGYTF.

V is TRBV11-2 and J is TRBJ1-5, with 7 bases lining up with TRBD1. Looked up from germline, CDR1 is SGHAT and CDR2 is FQNNGV. V was pared by 5 bases and J by 4 bases, with 14 bases of the junction left unmatched. The CDR3 runs 17 residues. The CDR3 DNA is TGTGCCAGCAGCCCTTACCCCACAGGGGCGGTAAATCAGCCCCAGCATTTT. Translation gives CASSPYPTGAVNQPQHF.

The chain recombines TRBV19 with TRBJ1-4; D not certain. V lost 3 bases, J lost 3 bases, and 8 bases lay in between. Per germline, CDR1 LNHDA and CDR2 SQIVND (reference sequence). The CDR3 consists of 14 residues. This chain's CDR3 is CASSITSPNEKLFF. Written as DNA, the CDR3 is TGTGCCAGTAGTATCACAAGTCCTAATGAAAAACTGTTTTTT.

The chain carries TRBV7-2 and TRBJ2-3; no clear D gene. The CDR3 consists of 14 residues. Germline V lookup: CDR1 SGHTA, CDR2 FQGNSA. The V end lost 2 bases, the J end lost 2 bases, and 8 bases lay between the germline ends. CDR3 in DNA: TGTGCCAGCAGCTTAATCGGTCCCACAGATACGCAGTATTTT. Translating it yields CASSLIGPTDTQYF.

This chain links TRBV10-3 with TRBJ1-1; unclear D gene. V was pared by 10 bases and J by 1 base, with 13 bases between. Germline-derived CDR1 and CDR2 are ENHRY and SYGVKD. This CDR3 contains 13 residues. The CDR3 DNA reads as TGTGCCACTGGACGGCCCACGAACACTGAAGCTTTCTTT. As protein: CATGRPTNTEAFF.

The chain couples TRBV9 to TRBJ2-1; 14 nucleotides agree with TRBD2. In germline, CDR1 is SGDLS, CDR2 YYNGEE. The CDR3 length is 15 residues. V dropped 3 bases and J dropped 5; count of bases not matched to a gene: 1. The CDR3 loop reads CASSEGLAGDNEQFF. The CDR3 nucleotides read TGTGCCAGCAGCGAGGGACTAGCGGGAGACAATGAGCAGTTCTTC.

The chain recombines TRBV27 with TRBJ1-2, with D maybe TRBD1 (6 bases). CDR3 length: 17 residues. CDR1 MNHEY and CDR2 SMNVEV come from the germline V gene (reference sequence). The V gene lost 4 bases and the J gene lost 4 bases, with 22 bases spanning the gap. CDR3 region: CASSSVSSGGFLYGYTF. For the CDR3, the DNA is TGTGCCAGCAGTTCCGTATCTAGCGGGGGCTTCCTCTATGGCTACACCTTC.

This clone was found a few times. This chain joins TRBV7-9 and TRBJ1-4; D is perhaps TRBD1 (5 bases). CDR3 size: 17 residues. Deletions cut 6 bases from V and 0 bases from J, with 17 bases between. From germline, CDR1 is SEHNR and CDR2 FQNEAQ (reference sequence). CDR3 sequence reads: CASSRRDAGSTNEKLFF. CDR3 nucleotide sequence: TGTGCCAGCAGTCGGAGGGATGCAGGGTCAACTAATGAAAAACTGTTTTTT.

This chain joins TRBV14 and TRBJ1-2; D is unresolved. The CDR3 length is 17 residues. V lost 4 bases and J 5 bases, leaving 23 bases between the germline ends. Germline V CDR1 and CDR2: SGHDN, FVKESK. CDR3 DNA sequence: TGTGCCAGCAGCCCCCTCCTCCCACTCGAAGTTAAATATGGCTACACCTTC. It codes for CASSPLLPLEVKYGYTF.

This sequence joins TRBV5-8 and TRBJ1-1; weak D call: TRBD1 (5 bases). The CDR3 sequence is 16 residues long. V lost 4 bases to trimming and J lost 6 bases, with 22 bases between them. Germline values: CDR1 SGHTS, CDR2 YDEGEE. CDR3 coding DNA: TGTGCCAGCAGCCAAAATTCAGGGAGACTGAGCGCTGAAGCTTTCTTT. Its protein product is CASSQNSGRLSAEAFF.

The rearrangement joins TRBV5-6 to TRBJ2-3; tentative D call: TRBD2 (5 bases). Per germline, CDR1 SGHDT and CDR2 YYEEEE. V was shortened by 5 bases and J by 4 bases, with 14 bases between the two germline ends. The CDR3 extends over 14 amino acids. The CDR3 here is CASSPGLRADTQYF. The CDR3 bases are TGTGCCAGCAGTCCCGGACTGAGGGCAGATACGCAGTATTTT.

The J gene is TRBJ1-4, the V gene TRBV30, with D possibly matching TRBD1 (6 bases). The germline gives CDR1 GTSNPN, CDR2 SVGIG (reference sequence). V lost 5 bases and J 8 bases, leaving 18 bases between the germline ends. The CDR3 is 14 residues long. Written as DNA, the CDR3 is TGTGCCTGGGCCAAGACAGGCTATCGAGAAAAACTGTTTTTT. Translation: CAWAKTGYREKLFF.

The V gene is TRBV5-6, the J gene TRBJ2-7; 8 nucleotides line up with TRBD1. The CDR3 extends over 16 amino acids. Germline lookup yields CDR1 SGHDT and CDR2 YYEEEE. V lost 0 bases to trimming and J lost 5 bases; unmatched junction nucleotides: 10. This CDR3 reads CASSLAGRGHVDEQYF. The DNA for the CDR3 is TGTGCCAGCAGCTTGGCTGGCAGGGGGCATGTCGACGAGCAGTACTTC. The variable domain in full, with the rest retrieved from reference TRBV5-6 and TRBJ2-7, is DAGVTQSPTHLIKTRGQQVTLRCSPKSGHDTVSWYQQALGQGPQFIFQYYEEEERQRGNFPDRFSGHQFPNYSSELNVNALLLGDSALYLCASSLAGRGHVDEQYFGPGTRLTVT.

The chain combines TRBV10-3 with TRBJ1-1; 7 bases are a match to TRBD1. The V segment lost 6 bases and the J segment 4 bases; nucleotides outside the gene matches: 8. This CDR3 comprises 14 residues. Germline assignment: CDR1 ENHRY and CDR2 SYGVKD. CDR3 nucleotide sequence: TGTGCCATCAGGACTACAGGGGCGGGCACTGAAGCTTTCTTT. Residues: CAIRTTGAGTEAFF.

V gene TRBV7-6 combines with J gene TRBJ2-5; D remains ambiguous. The V end was cut by 1 base, the J end by 4 bases, with 13 bases between. Germline V lookup: CDR1 SGHVS, CDR2 FNYEAQ. CDR3 length: 15 residues. CDR3 amino acids: CASSLVRQVGETQYF. CDR3 coding DNA: TGTGCCAGCAGCTTAGTGCGGCAGGTCGGAGAGACCCAGTACTTC.

The chain joins TRBV7-9 to TRBJ2-1; 11 positions agree with TRBD2. CDR1 is SEHNR, CDR2 FQNEAQ, per germline (reference sequence). V dropped 3 bases and J dropped 9; count of bases not matched to a gene: 4. The CDR3 loop spans 14 amino acids. The CDR3 loop is CASSLVAGGSEQFF. The CDR3 DNA sequence: TGTGCCAGCAGCTTGGTAGCGGGGGGGTCTGAGCAGTTCTTC. Full variable domain (outside the CDR3, taken from reference TRBV7-9 and TRBJ2-1): DTGVSQNPRHKITKRGQNVTFRCDPISEHNRLYWYRQTLGQGPEFLTYFQNEAQLEKSRLLSDRFSAERPKGSFSTLEIQRTEQGDSAMYLCASSLVAGGSEQFFGPGTRLTVL.

The chain uses TRBV5-6 and TRBJ1-5, with a possible D match to TRBD1 (5 bases). Germline loops: CDR1 SGHDT, CDR2 YYEEEE. This CDR3 region has 13 residues. The V and J ends lost 3 bases and 5 bases respectively, with 9 bases between them. The CDR3 nucleotides are TGTGCCAGCAGCTGGGGGGGGTATCAGCCCCAGCATTTT. Encoded protein: CASSWGGYQPQHF.

The V and J genes are TRBV11-2 and TRBJ2-7, with a tentative D call TRBD1 (5 bases). Germline V gene sequence: CDR1 SGHAT, CDR2 FQNNGV. The V end was cut by 0 bases, the J end by 2 bases, with 8 bases between. The CDR3 spans 14 residues. Written as DNA, the CDR3 is TGTGCCAGCAGCTTAGAGCGACAGACCTACGAGCAGTACTTC. Translated, it gives CASSLERQTYEQYF.

The V gene is TRBV5-6, the J gene TRBJ1-1; maybe TRBD1 (5 bases). V was pared by 4 bases and J by 3 bases, with 19 bases between. This CDR3 spans 16 amino acids. Germline CDR1 SGHDT, CDR2 YYEEEE. The CDR3 DNA reads as TGTGCCAGCAGCAACCGGGACGGAGCATACTACACTGAAGCTTTCTTT. Its translation is CASSNRDGAYYTEAFF.

This sequence joins TRBV4-2 and TRBJ2-1, with a possible D match to TRBD1 (7 bases). The CDR3 length is 16 residues. Trimming pared 0 bases from V and 3 bases from J, leaving 12 bases between. Looked up from germline, CDR1 is LGHNA and CDR2 is YNFKEQ. Written as DNA, the CDR3 is TGTGCCAGCAGCCAAGAGGCGGGACAGTTCTACAATGAGCAGTTCTTC. It yields the protein CASSQEAGQFYNEQFF.

The J gene is TRBJ2-3, the V gene TRBV18, with 11 bases matching TRBD2. The V segment lost 6 bases and the J segment 6 bases; nucleotides outside the gene matches: 2. The germline V gene has CDR1 KGHSH and CDR2 LQKENI. The CDR3 extends over 13 amino acids. This CDR3 reads CASSSGGADTQYF. CDR3 nucleotides: TGTGCCAGCTCTAGCGGGGGGGCCGATACGCAGTATTTT.

The rearrangement uses TRBV4-2 and TRBJ2-5, with 8 bases fitting TRBD2. Germline values: CDR1 LGHNA, CDR2 YNFKEQ. This CDR3 has 16 residues. The junction had 5 bases not matched to a gene; V was cut back by 0 bases and J by 2 bases. This CDR3 reads CASSQEAASGQETQYF. In DNA, the CDR3 is TGTGCCAGCAGCCAAGAGGCGGCTAGCGGGCAAGAGACCCAGTACTTC.

The chain couples TRBV9 to TRBJ2-1; D is possibly TRBD2 (5 bases). V was clipped by 4 bases and J by 6 bases, with 14 bases between them. The germline CDR1 and CDR2 sequences are SGDLS and YYNGEE. The CDR3 totals 14 residues. CDR3 in DNA: TGTGCCAGCAGCCCCGGGGTAGCCCCCAATGAGCAGTTCTTC. Amino acid sequence: CASSPGVAPNEQFF.